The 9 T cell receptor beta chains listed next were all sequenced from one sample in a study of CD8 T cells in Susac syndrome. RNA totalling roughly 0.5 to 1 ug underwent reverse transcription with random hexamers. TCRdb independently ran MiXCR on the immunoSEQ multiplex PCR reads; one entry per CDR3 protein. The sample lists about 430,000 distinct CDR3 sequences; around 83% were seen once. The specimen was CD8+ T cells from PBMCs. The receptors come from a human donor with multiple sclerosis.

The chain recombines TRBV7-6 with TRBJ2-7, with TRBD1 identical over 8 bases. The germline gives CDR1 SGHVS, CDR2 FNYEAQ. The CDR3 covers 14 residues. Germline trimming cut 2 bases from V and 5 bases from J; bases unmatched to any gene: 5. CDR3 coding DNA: TGTGCCAGCAGCTTAAGGACAGGGATCGACGAGCAGTACTTC. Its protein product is CASSLRTGIDEQYF.

This chain's CDR3 is CAKRGTGSLWVTEAFF. The CDR3, as DNA: TGTGCCAAGCGAGGGACAGGTTCACTGTGGGTAACTGAAGCTTTCTTT. The rearrangement uses TRBV27 and TRBJ1-1; TRBD1 matches 8 bases. Looked up from germline, CDR1 is MNHEY and CDR2 is SMNVEV (reference sequence). Trimming removed 10 bases from V and 5 bases from J; junction bases left unmatched: 18. This CDR3 is 16 amino acids long.

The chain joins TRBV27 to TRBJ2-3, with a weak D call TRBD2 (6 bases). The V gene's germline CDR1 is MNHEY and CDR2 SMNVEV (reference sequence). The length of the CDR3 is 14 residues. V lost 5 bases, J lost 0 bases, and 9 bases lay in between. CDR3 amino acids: CASSRGTSTDTQYF. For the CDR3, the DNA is TGTGCCAGCAGTCGGGGGACTAGCACAGATACGCAGTATTTT.

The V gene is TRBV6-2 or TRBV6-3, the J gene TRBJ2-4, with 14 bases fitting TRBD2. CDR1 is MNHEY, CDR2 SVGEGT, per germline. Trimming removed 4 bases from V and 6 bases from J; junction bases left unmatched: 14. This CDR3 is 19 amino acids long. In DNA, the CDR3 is TGTGCCAGCAGTTTGTATGAAGAGACTAGCGGGGGGGCCGGAAACATTCAGTACTTC. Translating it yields CASSLYEETSGGAGNIQYF.

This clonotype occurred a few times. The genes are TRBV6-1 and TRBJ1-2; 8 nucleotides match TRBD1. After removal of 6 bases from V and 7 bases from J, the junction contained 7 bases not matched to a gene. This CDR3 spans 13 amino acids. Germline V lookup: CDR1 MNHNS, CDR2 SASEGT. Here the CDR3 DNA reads TGTGCCAGCAGCGATCCCGGGACAGGTGGCTACACCTTC. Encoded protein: CASSDPGTGGYTF.

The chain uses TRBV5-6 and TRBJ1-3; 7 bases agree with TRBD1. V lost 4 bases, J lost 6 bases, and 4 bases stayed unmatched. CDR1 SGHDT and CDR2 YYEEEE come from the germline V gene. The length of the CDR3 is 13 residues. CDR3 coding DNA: TGTGCCAGCAGCCGACAGGGTTTAAACACCATATATTTT. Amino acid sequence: CASSRQGLNTIYF.

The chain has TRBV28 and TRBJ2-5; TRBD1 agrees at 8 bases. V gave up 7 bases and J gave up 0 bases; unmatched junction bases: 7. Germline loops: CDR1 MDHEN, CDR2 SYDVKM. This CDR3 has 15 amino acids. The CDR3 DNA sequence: TGTGCCAGCAACCCGGACAGGGTGTACCAAGAGACCCAGTACTTC. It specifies CASNPDRVYQETQYF.

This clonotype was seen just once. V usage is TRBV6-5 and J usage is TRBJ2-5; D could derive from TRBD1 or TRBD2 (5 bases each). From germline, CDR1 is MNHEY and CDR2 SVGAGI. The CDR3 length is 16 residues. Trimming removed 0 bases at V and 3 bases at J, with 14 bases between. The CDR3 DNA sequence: TGTGCCAGCAGTTACTCCCCGGTTCTGGGGGAAGAGACCCAGTACTTC. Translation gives CASSYSPVLGEETQYF.

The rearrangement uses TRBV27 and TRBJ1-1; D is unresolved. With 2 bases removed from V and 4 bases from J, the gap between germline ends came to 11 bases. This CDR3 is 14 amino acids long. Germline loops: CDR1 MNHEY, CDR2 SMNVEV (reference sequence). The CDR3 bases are TGTGCCAGCAGTTTAGGGTCGGGAGGCACTGAAGCTTTCTTT. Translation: CASSLGSGGTEAFF.